The entry below describes one TCR beta chain. Its specificity is not known. Method: immunoSEQ multiplex PCR; TCRdb's copy keeps in-frame clones and lacks some. The data contain fewer than 150,000 clones, around nine tenths of them seen just once; the ten biggest clones take up around 0.15%. This CDR3 has 12 residues. The germline V and J ends were trimmed by 6 bases and 5 bases, with 8 bases remaining between them. Germline V CDR1 and CDR2: MNHNS, SASEGT. The entry originates in a study of graft-versus-host responses after intestinal transplantation. Across the whole study: Among the recipients, all got anti-thymocyte globulin induction and then tacrolimus and steroids for roughly three years.

Material: unstimulated CD4+ T cells sorted from spleen or lymph node cells, obtained before intestinal transplant. The chain has TRBV6-1 and TRBJ2-4, with D perhaps TRBD1 (6 bases). The clonotype was recovered from a human donor who received an intestinal transplant. In DNA, the CDR3 is TGTGCCAGCAGGCCAGGGGAAAACATTCAGTACTTC. Translation: CASRPGENIQYF.